The TCR beta chain described here comes from a study of cytomegalovirus exposure and HLA in healthy donors. PCR involved 60 Vbeta and 13 Jbeta primers. Using immunoSEQ multiplex PCR, the repertoire was profiled, and TCRdb retains in-frame clones only, with some absent. Of roughly 170,000 clones in the sample, roughly four fifths are singletons; the top ten hold 2.2%. This sequence originates from a woman aged 30 to 39 in good health and CMV-seronegative. The sample comprised PBMCs.

The CDR3 sequence is CASGRLERGSPLHF. CDR3 in DNA: TGTGCCAGCGGAAGGCTCGAAAGGGGTTCACCCCTCCACTTT. The V and J genes are TRBV27 and TRBJ1-6, with D perhaps TRBD1 (5 bases). Germline V gene sequence: CDR1 MNHEY, CDR2 SMNVEV (reference sequence). The CDR3 runs 14 residues. The V and J ends lost 8 bases and 9 bases respectively, with 17 bases between them.